The TCR beta chain described here comes from a study of response to subunit inactivated influenza vaccine. This clonotype was seen a handful of times. TCRdb analysed the RT-PCR reads with MiXCR anew, one entry per CDR3 protein. The sample consists of about 190,000 distinct CDR3 sequences, 14% of them appearing once. The sample here was CD8+ T cells sorted from PBMCs, taken about 5 days after vaccination. The TCR sequence derives from a man aged 50 or older who received an inactivated influenza vaccine.

Here the CDR3 reads CASSLLGAGYEQYF. The CDR3 bases are TGTGCCAGCAGTTTACTGGGGGCAGGTTACGAGCAGTACTTC. V usage is TRBV12-3 or TRBV12-4 and J usage is TRBJ2-7; possibly TRBD1 for D (6 bases). The V end was cut by 2 bases, the J end by 4 bases, with 12 bases between. This CDR3 is built from 14 residues.